The rows below give T cell receptor beta chains drawn from one sample of a study of blood T cell repertoires in COVID-19. TCRdb's copy holds only in-frame clones and misses some; the assay was immunoSEQ multiplex PCR. The table has approximately 290,000 clones, 80% to 95% seen once. The sample consisted of PBMCs or T cells enriched from blood (not recorded which). All receptors derive from a woman aged 30 to 39 who had recovered from COVID-19. The conserved cysteine and the conserved F or W are not part of the CDR3 here. Fields, in order: CDR3 protein, V gene, D gene, clone size, J gene. A D gene is named only where the DNA matches it firmly. The size field is filled for only some rows; it gives once, few, many or a size class.

cdr3_aa: ASSREQGNQPQH; v_call: TRBV2; d_call: NA; clone_size: NA; j_call: TRBJ1-5
cdr3_aa: ASSQDPQPGFYEQY; v_call: TRBV3-1/TRBV3-2; d_call: NA; clone_size: NA; j_call: TRBJ2-7
cdr3_aa: ATSRDRLAATYEQY; v_call: TRBV15; d_call: NA; clone_size: NA; j_call: TRBJ2-7
cdr3_aa: ASSIVTLGDRGSNQPQH; v_call: TRBV19; d_call: TRBD1; clone_size: NA; j_call: TRBJ1-5
cdr3_aa: ASTLTLTSYNEQF; v_call: TRBV6-5; d_call: NA; clone_size: once; j_call: TRBJ2-1
cdr3_aa: ASSFRSLATNEKLF; v_call: TRBV5-6; d_call: NA; clone_size: NA; j_call: TRBJ1-4
cdr3_aa: ASSLRREGETQY; v_call: TRBV6-5; d_call: TRBD2; clone_size: NA; j_call: TRBJ2-5
cdr3_aa: ATRWEGFANTIY; v_call: TRBV19; d_call: NA; clone_size: NA; j_call: TRBJ1-3
cdr3_aa: ASSRGQGREKLF; v_call: TRBV7-2; d_call: TRBD1; clone_size: NA; j_call: TRBJ1-4
cdr3_aa: ASIGTNYGYT; v_call: TRBV19; d_call: NA; clone_size: NA; j_call: TRBJ1-2
cdr3_aa: ASSTPGLAEAYNEQF; v_call: TRBV7-9; d_call: TRBD2; clone_size: NA; j_call: TRBJ2-1
cdr3_aa: ASSLIPEAYNEQF; v_call: TRBV28; d_call: NA; clone_size: NA; j_call: TRBJ2-1
cdr3_aa: ASSLTAPHTGELF; v_call: TRBV11-3; d_call: NA; clone_size: NA; j_call: TRBJ2-2
cdr3_aa: ASSPGQGLTDTQY; v_call: TRBV18; d_call: TRBD1; clone_size: NA; j_call: TRBJ2-3
cdr3_aa: AWSPLGGAGNTIY; v_call: TRBV30; d_call: NA; clone_size: NA; j_call: TRBJ1-3
cdr3_aa: ASSLVGTSGTDTQY; v_call: TRBV5-1; d_call: TRBD2; clone_size: NA; j_call: TRBJ2-3
cdr3_aa: ASSQEPGGSGANVLT; v_call: TRBV4-3; d_call: TRBD1; clone_size: NA; j_call: TRBJ2-6